One and the same sample provided the 17 T cell receptor beta chains below, sequenced in a study of T cells in narcolepsy. Profiling relied on immunoSEQ multiplex PCR, and the TCRdb table lists in-frame clones only, not all of them. Of tens of thousands of clones listed, roughly 78% are singletons. Specimen: memory (CD45RA-) CD4+ T cells from blood. These receptor sequences come from a human donor in good health.

The rearrangement joins TRBV11-1 to TRBJ2-7, with D possibly being TRBD1 (5 bases). The V gene's germline CDR1 is SGHAT and CDR2 FQDESV (reference sequence). The CDR3 has 15 amino acids. With 5 bases removed from V and 0 bases from J, the gap between germline ends came to 14 bases. CDR3: CASSPRTRSSYEQYF. CDR3 DNA: TGTGCCAGCAGCCCCAGGACAAGGAGCTCCTACGAGCAGTACTTC. The variable domain in full, completed from reference TRBV11-1 and TRBJ2-7, reads EAEVAQSPRYKITEKSQAVAFWCDPISGHATLYWYRQILGQGPELLVQFQDESVVDDSQLPKDRFSAERLKGVDSTLKIQPAELGDSAMYLCASSPRTRSSYEQYFGPGTRLTVT.

This chain links TRBV9 with TRBJ2-1; D could derive from TRBD1 or TRBD2 (5 bases each). In germline, CDR1 is SGDLS, CDR2 YYNGEE. Trimming left V 4 bases short and J 2 bases short, with 16 bases between. This CDR3 is built from 16 residues. CDR3 protein: CASSLTSGRTYNEQFF. As DNA, the CDR3 is TGTGCCAGCAGCCTCACTTCGGGACGGACCTACAATGAGCAGTTCTTC.

V is TRBV28 and J is TRBJ1-2; D unclear. V was trimmed by 6 bases and J by 0 bases, leaving 5 bases between them. The CDR3 extends over 12 amino acids. In germline, CDR1 is MDHEN, CDR2 SYDVKM. The CDR3 DNA sequence: TGTGCCAGCAGCAATTCTAACTATGGCTACACCTTC. Amino acid sequence: CASSNSNYGYTF.

On this clone itself: At one end the junction does not follow the germline gene, possibly because of a read error. CDR3 in amino acids: CASSRPSGATNEKLFF. In DNA, the CDR3 is TGTGCCAGCAGCCGACCTTCTGGAGCAACTAATGAAAAACTGTTTTTT. The chain has TRBV4-1 and TRBJ1-4, with no clear D. CDR1 and CDR2 from the germline V gene are MGHRA and YSYEKL. This CDR3 has 16 amino acids.

This rearrangement joins TRBV7-8 to TRBJ2-7; 9 bases fit TRBD1. The germline V gene has CDR1 SGHVS and CDR2 FQNEAQ. This CDR3 spans 14 amino acids. V lost 6 bases, J lost 6 bases, and 9 bases stayed unmatched. The CDR3 DNA sequence: TGTGCCAGCAGGACACCGGGACAGGGCACCGAGCAGTACTTC. It codes for CASRTPGQGTEQYF.

The chain links TRBV11-2 to TRBJ2-7; a possible D gene is TRBD2 (6 bases). This CDR3 has 17 residues. Trimming shortened V by 1 base and J by 2 bases, and 18 bases separated the two germline ends. CDR1 and CDR2 from the germline V gene are SGHAT and FQNNGV. The CDR3 bases are TGTGCCAGCAGCTTAGTTCGGAGGGTAGCGGCCACCTACGAGCAGTACTTC. Its protein is CASSLVRRVAATYEQYF. Based on the CDR3 plus reference TRBV11-2 and TRBJ2-7, the full variable domain is EAGVAQSPRYKIIEKRQSVAFWCNPISGHATLYWYQQILGQGPKLLIQFQNNGVVDDSQLPKDRFSAERLKGVDSTLKIQPAKLEDSAVYLCASSLVRRVAATYEQYFGPGTRLTVT.

The rearrangement links TRBV28 to TRBJ1-4, with D uncertain. In germline, CDR1 is MDHEN, CDR2 SYDVKM. The CDR3 consists of 12 residues. The V end lost 6 bases, the J end lost 7 bases, and 9 bases lay between the germline ends. The CDR3 reads CASRANIEKLFF. DNA of the CDR3: TGTGCCAGCAGAGCAAATATTGAAAAACTGTTTTTT. Using reference TRBV28 and TRBJ1-4 for the parts outside the CDR3, the full variable domain is DVKVTQSSRYLVKRTGEKVFLECVQDMDHENMFWYRQDPGLGLRLIYFSYDVKMKEKGDIPEGYSVSREKKERFSLILESASTNQTSMYLCASRANIEKLFFGSGTQLSVL.

This chain uses TRBV7-2 with TRBJ2-5; possible D gene TRBD1, 6 bases. Trimming took off 7 bases at V and 0 bases at J, with 12 bases between the two ends. The CDR3 totals 14 residues. The germline gives CDR1 SGHTA, CDR2 FQGNSA. DNA for the CDR3: TGTGCCAGCAATCCCCAGGGGTACCAAGAGACCCAGTACTTC. Its translation is CASNPQGYQETQYF.

The chain recombines TRBV6-5 with TRBJ1-5; D call uncertain. Germline CDR1 and CDR2: MNHEY and SVGAGI. CDR3 size: 14 residues. The germline V and J ends were trimmed by 0 bases and 4 bases, with 7 bases remaining between them. This CDR3 reads CASSYSRGNQPQHF. CDR3 DNA: TGTGCCAGCAGTTACTCGAGAGGGAATCAGCCCCAGCATTTT.

The chain has TRBV18 and TRBJ1-5; D is undetermined. The CDR3 is 14 residues long. The germline CDR1 and CDR2 sequences are KGHSH and LQKENI. The V gene lost 4 bases and the J gene lost 8 bases, with 15 bases spanning the gap. CDR3 region: CASSQAWGDEPQHF. CDR3 bases: TGTGCCAGCTCACAGGCCTGGGGAGATGAGCCCCAGCATTTT.

The chain has TRBV19 and TRBJ1-2; 9 bases line up with TRBD1. CDR1 is LNHDA and CDR2 is SQIVND in the germline V gene (reference sequence). The CDR3 contains 17 residues. The ends lost 5 bases at V and 0 bases at J; junction bases unmatched: 10. The CDR3 region is CASSFRTGARANYGYTF. The CDR3 DNA reads as TGTGCCAGTAGTTTTCGGACAGGGGCCAGAGCTAACTATGGCTACACCTTC.

This clone was counted only a few times. The rearrangement joins TRBV5-1 to TRBJ1-1; a possible D gene is TRBD1 (5 bases). Germline V CDR1 and CDR2: SGHRS, YFSETQ. The germline V and J ends were trimmed by 6 bases and 3 bases, with 12 bases remaining between them. The CDR3 is 13 residues long. The CDR3 DNA follows: TGCGCCAGCATCAAATTGGGGGACACTGAAGCTTTCTTT. This sequence encodes CASIKLGDTEAFF.

CDR3 DNA: TGCGCCAGCAGATCCTACGAGCAGTACTTC. The encoded protein is CASRSYEQYF. This sequence joins TRBV10-1 and TRBJ2-5; D remains ambiguous. Judging by the DNA end, TRBJ2-7 fits better; the J call may be wrong. Germline values: CDR1 WNHNN, CDR2 SYGVQD (reference sequence). The CDR3 runs to 10 residues.

The chain joins TRBV28 to TRBJ2-5; D uncertain. The J call is doubtful: the DNA matches TRBJ2-7 better. The CDR3 totals 12 residues. Looked up from germline, CDR1 is MDHEN and CDR2 is SYDVKM. The CDR3 region has the DNA TGTGCCAGCAGTTCCGCAGCCTACGAGCAGTACTTC. This encodes CASSSAAYEQYF.

The chain couples TRBV15 to TRBJ1-6, with a tentative D call TRBD1 (6 bases). CDR1 LNHNV and CDR2 YYDKDF come from the germline V gene (reference sequence). CDR3 size: 16 residues. Trimming stripped 1 base from V and 8 bases from J, with 15 bases between. DNA for the CDR3: TGTGCCACCAGCAGAGCTATAGGGGGGTACGATTCACCCCTCCACTTT. Protein product: CATSRAIGGYDSPLHF.

This sequence joins TRBV2 and TRBJ2-3, with 8 bases aligning to TRBD2. The length of the CDR3 is 15 residues. Germline CDR1 SNHLY, CDR2 FYNNEI. The V gene end was trimmed by 7 bases and the J gene end by 3 bases; junction bases not matched to a gene: 9. In DNA form, the CDR3 reads TGTGCCAGCAAGCAGCGGGAGACAAGAACAGATACGCAGTATTTT. Amino acids: CASKQRETRTDTQYF.

CDR3 sequence (DNA): TGTGCCAGCAGCGTAGAACCTGCGAGCACAGATACGCAGTATTTT. It translates to CASSVEPASTDTQYF. The chain combines TRBV9 with TRBJ2-3; no clear D. Trimming took off 0 bases at V and 0 bases at J, with 8 bases between the two ends. The CDR3 runs 15 residues. Germline CDR1 and CDR2: SGDLS and YYNGEE.